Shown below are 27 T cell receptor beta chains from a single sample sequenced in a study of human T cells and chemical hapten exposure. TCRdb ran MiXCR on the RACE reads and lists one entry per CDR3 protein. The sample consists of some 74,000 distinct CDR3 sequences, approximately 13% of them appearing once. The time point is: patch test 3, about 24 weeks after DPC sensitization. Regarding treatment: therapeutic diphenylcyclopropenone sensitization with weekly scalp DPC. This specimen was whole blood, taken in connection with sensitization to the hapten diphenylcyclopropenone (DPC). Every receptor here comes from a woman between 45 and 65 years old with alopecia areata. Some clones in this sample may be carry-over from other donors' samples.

Written as DNA, the CDR3 is TGCGCCAGCAGTCATCCTAGCGGCCGCCTGGATGAGCAGTACTTC. Its translation: CASSHPSGRLDEQYF. The V call is TRBV5-1, the J call TRBJ2-7, with TRBD2 matching 7 bases. Germline CDR1 reads SGHRS; CDR2 reads YFSETQ. Losses at the gene ends were 5 bases for V and 7 bases for J; bases not matched to a gene: 15. This CDR3 is built from 15 residues.

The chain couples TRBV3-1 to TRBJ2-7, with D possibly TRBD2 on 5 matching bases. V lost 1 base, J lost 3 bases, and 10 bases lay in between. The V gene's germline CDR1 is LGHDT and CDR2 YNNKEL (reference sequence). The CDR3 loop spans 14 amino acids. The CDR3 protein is CASSQGSVDYEQYF. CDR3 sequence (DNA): TGTGCCAGCAGCCAAGGTAGCGTGGACTACGAGCAGTACTTC.

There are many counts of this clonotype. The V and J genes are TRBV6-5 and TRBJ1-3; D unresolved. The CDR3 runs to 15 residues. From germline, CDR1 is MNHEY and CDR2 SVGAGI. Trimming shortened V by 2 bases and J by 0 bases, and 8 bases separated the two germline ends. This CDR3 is CASSYNGDSGNTIYF. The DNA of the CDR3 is TGTGCCAGCAGTTACAACGGGGACTCTGGAAACACCATATATTTT.

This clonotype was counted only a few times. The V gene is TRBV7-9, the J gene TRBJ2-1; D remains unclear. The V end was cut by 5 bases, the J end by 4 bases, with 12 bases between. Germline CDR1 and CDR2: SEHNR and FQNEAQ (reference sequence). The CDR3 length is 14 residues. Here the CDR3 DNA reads TGTGCCAGCAGCCGCCACGTAGAGTACAATGAGCAGTTCTTC. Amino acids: CASSRHVEYNEQFF.

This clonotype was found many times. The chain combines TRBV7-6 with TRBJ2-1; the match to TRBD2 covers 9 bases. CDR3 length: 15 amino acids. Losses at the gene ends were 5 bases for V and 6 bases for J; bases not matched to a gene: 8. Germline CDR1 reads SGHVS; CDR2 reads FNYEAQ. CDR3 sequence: CASSTIAGASNEQFF. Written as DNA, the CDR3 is TGTGCCAGCAGCACTATAGCGGGAGCAAGCAATGAGCAGTTCTTC. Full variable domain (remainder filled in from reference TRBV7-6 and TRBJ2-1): GAGVSQSPRYKVTKRGQDVALRCDPISGHVSLYWYRQALGQGPEFLTYFNYEAQQDKSGLPNDRFSAERPEGSISTLTIQRTEQRDSAMYRCASSTIAGASNEQFFGPGTRLTVL.

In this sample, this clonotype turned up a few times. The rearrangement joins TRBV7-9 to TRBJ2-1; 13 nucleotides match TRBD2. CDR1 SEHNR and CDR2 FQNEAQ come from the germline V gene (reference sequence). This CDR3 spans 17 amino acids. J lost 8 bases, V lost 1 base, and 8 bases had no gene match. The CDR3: CASSLGGTSGMGYEQFF. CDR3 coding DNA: TGTGCCAGCAGCTTAGGAGGGACTAGCGGGATGGGCTATGAGCAGTTCTTC.

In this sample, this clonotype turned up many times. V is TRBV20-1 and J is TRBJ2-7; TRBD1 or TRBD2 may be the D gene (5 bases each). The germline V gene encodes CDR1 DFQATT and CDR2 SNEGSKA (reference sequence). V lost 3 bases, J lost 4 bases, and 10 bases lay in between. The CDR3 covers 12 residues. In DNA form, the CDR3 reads TGCAGTGCTAGGGGGGACGTTTACGAGCAGTACTTC. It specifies CSARGDVYEQYF.

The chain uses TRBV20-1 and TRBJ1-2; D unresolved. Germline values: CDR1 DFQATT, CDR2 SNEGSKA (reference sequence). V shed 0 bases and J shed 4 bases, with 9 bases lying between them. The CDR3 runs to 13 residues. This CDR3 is CSARDDSVYGYTF. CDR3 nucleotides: TGCAGTGCTAGAGATGATTCAGTCTATGGCTACACCTTC.

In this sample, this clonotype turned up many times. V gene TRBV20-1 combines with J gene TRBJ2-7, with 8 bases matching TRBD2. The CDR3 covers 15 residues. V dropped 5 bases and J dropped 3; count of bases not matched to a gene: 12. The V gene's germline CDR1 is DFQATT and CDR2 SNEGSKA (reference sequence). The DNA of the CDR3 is TGCAGTGCTCAAGGACTAGCTCTCTCAATCTACGAGCAGTACTTC. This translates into CSAQGLALSIYEQYF.

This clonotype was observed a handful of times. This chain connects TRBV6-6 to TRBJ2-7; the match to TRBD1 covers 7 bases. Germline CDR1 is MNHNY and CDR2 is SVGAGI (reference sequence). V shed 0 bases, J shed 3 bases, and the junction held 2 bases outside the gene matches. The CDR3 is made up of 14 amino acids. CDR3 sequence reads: CASSYSGQHYEQYF. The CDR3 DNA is TGTGCCAGCAGTTACTCGGGACAGCACTACGAGCAGTACTTC.

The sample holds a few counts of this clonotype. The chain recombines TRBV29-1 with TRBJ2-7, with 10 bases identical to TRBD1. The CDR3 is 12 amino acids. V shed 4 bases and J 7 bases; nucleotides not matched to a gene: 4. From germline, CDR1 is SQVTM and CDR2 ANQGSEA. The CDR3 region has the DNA TGCAGCGTTGGACAGGGGGCGAGGGAGCAGTACTTC. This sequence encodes CSVGQGAREQYF.

Written as DNA, the CDR3 is TGTGCCAGCAGCTTGGGTCCGGGGGCGCACAATGAGCAGTTCTTC. Its protein is CASSLGPGAHNEQFF. The chain employs TRBV5-6 and TRBJ2-1; TRBD1 or TRBD2 may be the D gene (6 bases each). With 0 bases removed from V and 5 bases from J, the gap between germline ends came to 12 bases. The germline V gene has CDR1 SGHDT and CDR2 YYEEEE. The CDR3 spans 15 residues.

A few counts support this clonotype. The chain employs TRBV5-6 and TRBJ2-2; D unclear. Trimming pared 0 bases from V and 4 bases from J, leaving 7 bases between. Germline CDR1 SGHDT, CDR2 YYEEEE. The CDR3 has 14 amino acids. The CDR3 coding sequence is TGTGCCAGCAGCTTGGGTCTTCTCACCGGGGAGCTGTTTTTT. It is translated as CASSLGLLTGELFF.

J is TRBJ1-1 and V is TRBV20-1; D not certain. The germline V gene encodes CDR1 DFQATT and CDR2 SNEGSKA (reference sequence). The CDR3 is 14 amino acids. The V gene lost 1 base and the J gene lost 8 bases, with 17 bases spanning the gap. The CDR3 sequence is CSARGTLRPREAFF. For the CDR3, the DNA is TGCAGTGCTAGAGGCACCCTTCGACCACGAGAAGCTTTCTTT.

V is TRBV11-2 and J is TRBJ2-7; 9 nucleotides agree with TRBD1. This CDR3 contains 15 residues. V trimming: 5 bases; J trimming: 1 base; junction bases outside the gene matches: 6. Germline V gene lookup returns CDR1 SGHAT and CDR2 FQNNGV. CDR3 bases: TGTGCCAGCAGCACTTACAGGGGGCGTTCCTACGAGCAGTACTTC. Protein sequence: CASSTYRGRSYEQYF.

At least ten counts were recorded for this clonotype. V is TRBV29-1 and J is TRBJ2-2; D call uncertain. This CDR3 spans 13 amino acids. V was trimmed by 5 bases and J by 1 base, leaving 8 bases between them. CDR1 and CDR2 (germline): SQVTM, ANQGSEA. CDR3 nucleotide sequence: TGCAGCGTTATGACGAAGAACACCGGGGAGCTGTTTTTT. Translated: CSVMTKNTGELFF.

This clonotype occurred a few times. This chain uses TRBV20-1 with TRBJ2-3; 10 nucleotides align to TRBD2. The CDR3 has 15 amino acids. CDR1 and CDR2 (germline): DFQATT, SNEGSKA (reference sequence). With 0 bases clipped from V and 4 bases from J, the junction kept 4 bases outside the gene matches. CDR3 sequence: CSAREPSGSSDTQYF. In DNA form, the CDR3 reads TGCAGTGCTAGAGAACCTAGCGGGAGTTCAGATACGCAGTATTTT.

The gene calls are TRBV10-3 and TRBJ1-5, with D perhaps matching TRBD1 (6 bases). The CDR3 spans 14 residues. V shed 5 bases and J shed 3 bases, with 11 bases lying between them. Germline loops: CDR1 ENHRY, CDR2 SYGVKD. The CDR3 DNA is TGTGCCATCAGTTTAGACAGGATCAATCAGCCCCAGCATTTT. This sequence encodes CAISLDRINQPQHF.

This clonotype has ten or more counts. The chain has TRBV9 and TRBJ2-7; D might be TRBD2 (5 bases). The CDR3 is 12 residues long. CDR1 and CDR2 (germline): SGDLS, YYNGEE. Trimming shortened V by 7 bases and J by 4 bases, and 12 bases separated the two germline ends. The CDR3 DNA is TGTGCCAGCGGTCGGGGTGCTTACGAGCAGTACTTC. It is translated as CASGRGAYEQYF.

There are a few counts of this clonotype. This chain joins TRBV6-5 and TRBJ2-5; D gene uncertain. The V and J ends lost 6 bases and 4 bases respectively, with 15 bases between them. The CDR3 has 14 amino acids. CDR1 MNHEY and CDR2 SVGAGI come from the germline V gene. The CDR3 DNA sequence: TGTGCCAGCAGCCCGCCAGGAGTCGGAGAGACCCAGTACTTC. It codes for CASSPPGVGETQYF.

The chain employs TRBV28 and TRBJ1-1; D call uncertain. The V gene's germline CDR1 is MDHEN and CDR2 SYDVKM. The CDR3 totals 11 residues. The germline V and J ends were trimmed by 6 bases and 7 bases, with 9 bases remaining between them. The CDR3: CASRSSGEAFF. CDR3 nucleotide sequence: TGTGCCAGCAGATCCAGCGGTGAAGCTTTCTTT.

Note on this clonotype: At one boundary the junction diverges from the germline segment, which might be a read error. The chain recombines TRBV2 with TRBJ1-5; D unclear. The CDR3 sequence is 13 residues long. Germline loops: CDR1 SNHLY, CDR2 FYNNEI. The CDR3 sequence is CASSETPSRGEDF. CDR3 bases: TGTGCCAGCAGTGAAACGCCTTCCCGCGGAGAGGATTTT.

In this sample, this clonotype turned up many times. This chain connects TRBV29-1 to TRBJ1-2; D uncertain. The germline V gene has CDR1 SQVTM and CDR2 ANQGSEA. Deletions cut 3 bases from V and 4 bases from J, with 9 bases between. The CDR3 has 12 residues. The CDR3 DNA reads TGCAGCGTTGAGGACCGGGGCTATGGCTACACCTTC. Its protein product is CSVEDRGYGYTF.

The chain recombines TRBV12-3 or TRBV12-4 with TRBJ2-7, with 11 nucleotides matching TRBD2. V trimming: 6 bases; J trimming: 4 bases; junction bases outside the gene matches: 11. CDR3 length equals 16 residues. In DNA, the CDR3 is TGTGCCAGCAGCCCCCGTAGCGGGAGGGCCTTGTACGAGCAGTACTTC. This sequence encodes CASSPRSGRALYEQYF.

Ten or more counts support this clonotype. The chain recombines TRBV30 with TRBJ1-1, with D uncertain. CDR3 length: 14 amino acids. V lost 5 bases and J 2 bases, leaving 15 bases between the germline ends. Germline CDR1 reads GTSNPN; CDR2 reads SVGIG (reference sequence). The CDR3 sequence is CAWGVKGSNTEAFF. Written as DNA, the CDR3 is TGTGCCTGGGGCGTGAAGGGATCTAACACTGAAGCTTTCTTT.

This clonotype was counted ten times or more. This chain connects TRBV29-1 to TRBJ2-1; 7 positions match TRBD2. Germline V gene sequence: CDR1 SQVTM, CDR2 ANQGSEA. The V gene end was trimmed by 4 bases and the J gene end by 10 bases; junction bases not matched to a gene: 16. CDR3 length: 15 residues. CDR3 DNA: TGCAGCGTTGTCTATTATGCGGGAGTTCGTGAGGAGCAGTTCTTC. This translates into CSVVYYAGVREEQFF.

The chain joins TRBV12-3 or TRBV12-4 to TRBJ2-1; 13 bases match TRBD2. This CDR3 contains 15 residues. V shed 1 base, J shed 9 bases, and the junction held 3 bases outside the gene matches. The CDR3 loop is CASSLGLAGGSEQFF. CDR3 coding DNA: TGTGCCAGCAGTTTAGGACTAGCGGGAGGCTCTGAGCAGTTCTTC.